This TCR beta chain was sequenced in a study of early T cells in non-severe SARS-CoV-2 infection. This clonotype has only a few counts. The CDR3 covers 15 residues. Trimming took 1 base from V and 1 from J; bases not matched to a gene: 2. Germline V gene sequence: CDR1 LGHDT, CDR2 YNNKEL (reference sequence). Individual cDNA molecules were tagged with unique molecular identifiers. TCRdb fed the 5' RACE reads into MiXCR, producing one record per CDR3 protein. This sample carries fewer than 100,000 distinct CDR3 sequences, about 12% of them seen once, and the ten largest clones take around 3.6%. The clonotype was recovered from an adult who was a healthcare worker with PCR-confirmed SARS-CoV-2 infection or an uninfected control (not recorded which). The chain couples TRBV3-1 to TRBJ2-7, with TRBD1 matching 9 bases. Material: whole blood. In nucleotides, the CDR3 is TGTGCCAGCAGCCAAGCCGGGACAGGGTCCTACGAGCAGTACTTC. Encoded protein: CASSQAGTGSYEQYF.